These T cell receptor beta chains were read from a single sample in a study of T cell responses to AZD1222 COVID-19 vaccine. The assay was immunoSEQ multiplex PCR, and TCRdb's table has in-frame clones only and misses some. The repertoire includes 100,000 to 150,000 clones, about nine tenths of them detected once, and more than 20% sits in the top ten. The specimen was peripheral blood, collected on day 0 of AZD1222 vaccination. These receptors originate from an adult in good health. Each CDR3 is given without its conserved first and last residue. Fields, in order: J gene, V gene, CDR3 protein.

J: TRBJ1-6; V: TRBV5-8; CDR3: ASSSSSNSPLH
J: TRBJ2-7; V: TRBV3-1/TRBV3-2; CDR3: ASSQQGFIAYEQY
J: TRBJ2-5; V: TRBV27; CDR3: ASSLLGLQETQY
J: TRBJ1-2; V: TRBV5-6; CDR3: ASSLGQRGYT
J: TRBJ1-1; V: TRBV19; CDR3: ASSSQGVYTEAF
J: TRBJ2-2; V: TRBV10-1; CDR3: ASSGTPIRELF
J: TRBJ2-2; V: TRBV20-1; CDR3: SASGTGELF
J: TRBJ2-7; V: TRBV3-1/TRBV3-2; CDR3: ASSLTAPGYEQY
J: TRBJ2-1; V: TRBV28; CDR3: ASNRRDPGTDEQF
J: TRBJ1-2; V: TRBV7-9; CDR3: ASSLAGQGVGYGYT
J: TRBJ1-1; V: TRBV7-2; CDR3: ASSLRSGLMNTEAF
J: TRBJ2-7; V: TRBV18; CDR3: ASSVQGVDLGEQY
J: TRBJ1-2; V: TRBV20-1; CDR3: SASRDSYGYT
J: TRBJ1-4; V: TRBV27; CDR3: ASSLSGEAEKLF
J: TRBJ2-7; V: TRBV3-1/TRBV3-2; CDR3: ASSQGRWERPREQY
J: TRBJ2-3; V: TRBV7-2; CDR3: ASSLTLLASRTDTQY
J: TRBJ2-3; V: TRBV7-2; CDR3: ASSLRTKRGFTDTQY
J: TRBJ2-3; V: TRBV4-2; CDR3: ASSQARQGAATDTQY